The 18 T cell receptor beta chains in this list originate from one sample, sequenced in a study of blood T cell repertoires in COVID-19. Data came from immunoSEQ multiplex PCR; TCRdb stores just in-frame clones and leaves some out. This table holds around 36,000 clones, about four fifths found once. The sequenced material came from peripheral blood. The receptors were gathered from a man aged 50 to 59 with acute or convalescent COVID-19.

In its sample, this clone was seen once. The rearrangement links TRBV9 to TRBJ2-7; 7 bases match TRBD1. V was pared by 0 bases and J by 3 bases, with 6 bases of the junction left unmatched. The CDR3 contains 15 residues. Germline-derived CDR1 and CDR2 are SGDLS and YYNGEE. Here the CDR3 DNA reads TGTGCCAGCAGCGTAGCTGGGCAGGGGGTCTACGAGCAGTACTTC. Its translation is CASSVAGQGVYEQYF.

The genes are TRBV19 and TRBJ2-6; possible D gene TRBD1, 5 bases. This CDR3 has 16 residues. Trimming pared 2 bases from V and 1 base from J, leaving 9 bases between. The germline V gene has CDR1 LNHDA and CDR2 SQIVND (reference sequence). The DNA for the CDR3 is TGTGCCAGTAGTATACAAACAGGATCTGGGGCCAACGTCCTGACTTTC. It yields the protein CASSIQTGSGANVLTF.

The chain is built from TRBV12-3 or TRBV12-4 and TRBJ2-7, with D uncertain. CDR3 length: 12 amino acids. Trimming shortened V by 3 bases and J by 10 bases, and 13 bases separated the two germline ends. This CDR3 is CASSFGPRAQYF. The CDR3 DNA sequence: TGTGCCAGCAGTTTTGGGCCTCGAGCTCAGTACTTC.

The genes are TRBV6-7 and TRBJ2-7; 9 nucleotides align to TRBD1. TRBV6-7 is an ORF for which the function is uncertain. Germline trimming cut 7 bases from V and 7 bases from J; bases unmatched to any gene: 11. The CDR3 has 14 amino acids. DNA of the CDR3: TGTGCCAGCACCTCCGGGACAGGGTATGGGGAGCAGTACTTC. Amino acids: CASTSGTGYGEQYF.

The chain joins TRBV19 to TRBJ2-3; a possible D gene is TRBD2 (6 bases). Per the germline V gene, CDR1 is LNHDA and CDR2 is SQIVND (reference sequence). V lost 4 bases to trimming and J lost 3 bases, with 14 bases between them. The CDR3 is made up of 15 amino acids. The CDR3 DNA follows: TGTGCCAGTAGTAGAGCAGCGGGCGGTACAGATACGCAGTATTTT. It translates to CASSRAAGGTDTQYF.

This chain links TRBV19 with TRBJ2-6; possibly TRBD1 for D (5 bases). The CDR3 consists of 15 residues. Deletions cut 3 bases from V and 0 bases from J, with 6 bases between. Germline CDR1 reads LNHDA; CDR2 reads SQIVND (reference sequence). The CDR3 coding sequence is TGTGCCAGTAGTATCGACAGCTCTGGGGCCAACGTCCTGACTTTC. Its translation is CASSIDSSGANVLTF.

The chain couples TRBV24-1 to TRBJ2-2; 8 nucleotides agree with TRBD1. Germline CDR1 reads KGHDR; CDR2 reads SFDVKD. This CDR3 comprises 14 residues. The trim removed 10 bases at V and 6 bases at J, leaving 9 bases unmatched. This CDR3 reads CATAETGVSGELFF. The DNA for the CDR3 is TGTGCCACAGCCGAGACAGGGGTTTCCGGGGAGCTGTTTTTT.

This clone has only one observation. The chain carries TRBV29-1 and TRBJ1-2, with D maybe TRBD1 (6 bases). The CDR3 has 16 amino acids. CDR1 and CDR2 from the germline V gene are SQVTM and ANQGSEA. Between the trimmed V and J ends, which lost 4 bases and 5 bases, there was a span of 23 bases. The CDR3 loop reads CSVGLTRGSRGYGYTF. The CDR3 coding sequence is TGCAGCGTTGGATTGACGAGGGGCTCGAGGGGGTATGGCTACACCTTC.

This chain connects TRBV2 to TRBJ2-1; 10 bases are a match to TRBD1. The CDR3 sequence is 13 residues long. V lost 10 bases to trimming and J lost 4 bases; unmatched junction nucleotides: 4. Germline V gives CDR1 SNHLY, CDR2 FYNNEI. The CDR3 DNA reads as TGTGCCACCGGGACAGGGGAATACAATGAGCAGTTCTTC. It encodes CATGTGEYNEQFF.

This clone was seen a handful of times. This CDR3 is also generated by other DNA sequences in the sample. The V and J genes are TRBV7-9 and TRBJ2-5; TRBD2 aligns across 7 bases. Trimming took 5 bases from V and 4 from J; bases not matched to a gene: 4. CDR1 SEHNR and CDR2 FQNEAQ come from the germline V gene (reference sequence). CDR3 length equals 13 residues. For the CDR3, the DNA is TGTGCCAGCAGCCGGGGGGTTGGAGAGACCCAGTACTTC. Residues: CASSRGVGETQYF.

This clone showed up just once. The CDR3 coding sequence is TGTGCCAGCAGCTTGTTGTTGGAGGGCCCCACAGATACGCAGTATTTT. Amino acid sequence: CASSLLLEGPTDTQYF. V and J are TRBV5-6 and TRBJ2-3; tentatively, D is TRBD2 (6 bases). CDR3 length: 16 residues. Germline CDR1 and CDR2: SGHDT and YYEEEE. The ends were cut back, 1 base at V and 2 bases at J, with 14 bases in the middle. Full variable domain (rest looked up from reference TRBV5-6 and TRBJ2-3): DAGVTQSPTHLIKTRGQQVTLRCSPKSGHDTVSWYQQALGQGPQFIFQYYEEEERQRGNFPDRFSGHQFPNYSSELNVNALLLGDSALYLCASSLLLEGPTDTQYFGPGTRLTVL.

The chain employs TRBV19 and TRBJ1-4; TRBD1 matches at 8 bases. The CDR3 is 14 residues long. From germline, CDR1 is LNHDA and CDR2 SQIVND (reference sequence). With V trimmed by 6 bases and J by 6 bases, 6 bases remained unmatched. CDR3 in DNA: TGTGCCAGTAGCGTGACAGGGGATTATGAAAAACTGTTTTTT. This codes for CASSVTGDYEKLFF. Filled out from reference TRBV19 and TRBJ1-4, the complete variable domain reads DGGITQSPKYLFRKEGQNVTLSCEQNLNHDAMYWYRQDPGQGLRLIYYSQIVNDFQKGDIAEGYSVSREKKESFPLTVTSAQKNPTAFYLCASSVTGDYEKLFFGSGTQLSVL.

The count of this clone is one. The gene calls are TRBV2 and TRBJ2-1, with TRBD2 matching over 14 bases. The CDR3 runs to 14 residues. V lost 7 bases and J lost 6; bases outside the gene matches: 2. CDR1 SNHLY and CDR2 FYNNEI come from the germline V gene. The CDR3 protein is CASIGLAGGNEQFF. CDR3 in DNA: TGTGCCAGCATCGGACTAGCGGGAGGCAATGAGCAGTTCTTC.

The rearrangement joins TRBV2 to TRBJ1-1; 7 nucleotides agree with TRBD1. Germline CDR1 and CDR2: SNHLY and FYNNEI. The CDR3 has 10 amino acids. With V trimmed by 5 bases and J by 11 bases, 2 bases remained unmatched. The CDR3 DNA follows: TGTGCCAGCAGTACAGGGGACGCTTTCTTT. Encoded protein: CASSTGDAFF.

This rearrangement joins TRBV18 to TRBJ1-6; D ambiguous. This CDR3 is built from 15 residues. Germline V gene data show CDR1 as KGHSH and CDR2 as LQKENI. Deletions cut 6 bases from V and 8 bases from J, with 17 bases between. In DNA form, the CDR3 reads TGTGCCAGCTCCCGGGAAGTTGCTGAGGATTCACCCCTCCACTTT. Its protein is CASSREVAEDSPLHF.

The chain joins TRBV28 to TRBJ1-6; TRBD1 might be the D (5 bases). V shed 2 bases and J shed 7 bases, with 9 bases lying between them. Germline loops: CDR1 MDHEN, CDR2 SYDVKM. This CDR3 region has 14 residues. CDR3: CASSLVQGNSPLHF. The CDR3 DNA follows: TGTGCCAGCAGTTTAGTCCAGGGCAATTCACCCCTCCACTTT.

The V gene is TRBV4-1, the J gene TRBJ2-3; 8 nucleotides align to TRBD2. The length of the CDR3 is 15 residues. Looked up from germline, CDR1 is MGHRA and CDR2 is YSYEKL. V shed 2 bases and J 4 bases; nucleotides not matched to a gene: 5. CDR3 bases: TGCGCCAGCAGCCAAACGGCGGGGGGACCAGATACGCAGTATTTT. Protein: CASSQTAGGPDTQYF.

This clone came up once. This chain links TRBV2 with TRBJ1-6; D gene uncertain. V gave up 11 bases and J gave up 7 bases, with 18 bases separating them. The CDR3 covers 14 residues. The germline V gene encodes CDR1 SNHLY and CDR2 FYNNEI. The CDR3 sequence is CASEGTDLNSPLHF. The CDR3 DNA is TGTGCCTCCGAGGGCACGGATCTAAATTCACCCCTCCACTTT.